The clone carrying this TCR beta chain was detected only once. Libraries were prepared by immunoSEQ multiplex PCR; TCRdb keeps only in-frame clonotypes and omits some of them. The sample holds about 440,000 clones, about 89% seen once. The sample comes from a study of blood T cell repertoires in COVID-19. As for the study in general: The samples span acute and convalescent COVID-19 from the United States, Italy and Spain.

Germline CDR1 reads DFQATT; CDR2 reads SNEGSKA (reference sequence). The CDR3 has 13 amino acids. With V trimmed by 3 bases and J by 6 bases, 7 bases remained unmatched. The rearrangement links TRBV20-1 to TRBJ2-7; 8 nucleotides match TRBD1. Input material: peripheral blood. The sequence derives from a woman aged 25 to 45 with acute or convalescent COVID-19. CDR3 DNA sequence: TGCAGTGCTAGTCAGGGGGCGATTATCGAGCAGTACTTC. It translates to CSASQGAIIEQYF.